Listed here are 20 T cell receptor beta chains from one sample, sequenced in a study of blood T cells in healthy people across ages (dated by TCRdb to between 2014 and 2017). The library was produced with 5' RACE. The sequencing machine was an Illumina HiSeq 2500. A second roughly 6 to 12 cycle PCR used a sample-barcoded 5' primer and a J-beta primer mix. In TCRdb, the public reads were trimmed at Q25 with fastp and aligned with MiXCR, with productive beta chains retained. Merged by CDR3 protein, the rows form single entries marked with the most common genes and DNA. This sample is represented by approximately 690,000 distinct CDR3 sequences; around three fifths of them were singletons. The ten most abundant clones make up roughly 34% of the sample. Sequencing used blood. The receptor set was obtained from a man aged 55 to 70 in good health.

The chain employs TRBV9 and TRBJ2-3; the D gene is possibly TRBD1 (5 bases). Trimming removed 0 bases from V and 5 bases from J, with 10 bases in between. CDR1 SGDLS and CDR2 YYNGEE come from the germline V gene. The CDR3 runs to 14 residues. In DNA, the CDR3 is TGTGCCAGCAGCGTAGGGACAACCCTAGATACGCAGTATTTT. Amino acid sequence: CASSVGTTLDTQYF.

The chain is built from TRBV3-1 and TRBJ2-5; 10 bases agree with TRBD2. The CDR3 length is 15 residues. Germline V CDR1 and CDR2: LGHDT, YNNKEL (reference sequence). The J segment lost 11 bases and the V segment lost 8 bases, leaving 17 bases of the junction unmatched. This CDR3 is CASSLKRGGYNEQYF. The CDR3 bases are TGTGCCAGCTCCTTGAAGCGGGGGGGTTACAATGAGCAGTACTTC.

The gene calls are TRBV5-6 and TRBJ2-5; the D gene could be TRBD1 or TRBD2 (5 bases each). V was pared by 5 bases and J by 0 bases, with 14 bases between. Germline V CDR1 and CDR2: SGHDT, YYEEEE. The CDR3 runs 15 residues. CDR3 bases: TGTGCCAGCAGTCCTTCGGGGCGGTACCAAGAGACCCAGTACTTC. Its protein is CASSPSGRYQETQYF.

The chain joins TRBV5-4 to TRBJ2-1; no reliable D call. Germline lookup yields CDR1 SGHNT and CDR2 YYREEE (reference sequence). This CDR3 is built from 15 residues. With 5 bases removed from V and 4 bases from J, the gap between germline ends came to 16 bases. DNA for the CDR3: TGTGCCAGCAGTTCTGCAGCCGGCCAATACAATGAGCAGTTCTTC. Encoded protein: CASSSAAGQYNEQFF.

This chain joins TRBV5-5 and TRBJ2-4; D is possibly TRBD2 (5 bases). The J call is in doubt because the DNA end fits TRBJ2-7 better. The CDR3 is made up of 13 amino acids. Germline assignment: CDR1 SGHKS and CDR2 YYEKEE (reference sequence). The chain's CDR3 is CASSFGVTNEQYF. CDR3 DNA sequence: TGTGCCAGCAGCTTCGGGGTTACAAACGAGCAGTACTTC.

CDR3 nucleotide sequence: TGCAGTGCTGGACAGGGTTTGGACACCGGGGAGCTGTTTTTT. Encoded protein: CSAGQGLDTGELFF. The gene calls are TRBV20-1 and TRBJ2-2, with 8 positions matching TRBD1. Germline V lookup: CDR1 DFQATT, CDR2 SNEGSKA (reference sequence). This CDR3 is built from 14 residues. The ends lost 5 bases at V and 3 bases at J; junction bases unmatched: 5.

The chain joins TRBV10-3 to TRBJ2-5; possible D gene TRBD1, 6 bases. The CDR3 contains 15 residues. Looked up from germline, CDR1 is ENHRY and CDR2 is SYGVKD. Trimming left V 3 bases short and J 1 base short, with 12 bases between. The CDR3 protein is CAISDSDRFQETQYF. For the CDR3, the DNA is TGTGCCATCAGTGACTCTGACAGGTTCCAAGAGACCCAGTACTTC.

The chain uses TRBV5-1 and TRBJ2-5, with 8 bases identical to TRBD1. Germline values: CDR1 SGHRS, CDR2 YFSETQ. This CDR3 comprises 16 residues. J gave up 4 bases and V 3 bases, and 11 bases lay outside the gene matches. For the CDR3, the DNA is TGCGCCAGCAGCTCTCCCGAGACAGGGGTAAGAGAGACCCAGTACTTC. Translated: CASSSPETGVRETQYF.

This clonotype has a handful of counts. The rearrangement uses TRBV18 and TRBJ1-2; the match to TRBD1 covers 7 bases. After removal of 3 bases from V and 1 base from J, the junction contained 5 bases not matched to a gene. CDR1 is KGHSH and CDR2 is LQKENI in the germline V gene. The CDR3 totals 15 residues. The chain's CDR3 is CASSPGQAINYGYTF. The DNA of the CDR3 is TGTGCCAGCTCACCCGGACAGGCGATTAACTATGGCTACACCTTC. Combining the CDR3 with reference TRBV18 and TRBJ1-2 gives the whole variable domain NAGVMQNPRHLVRRRGQEARLRCSPMKGHSHVYWYRQLPEEGLKFMVYLQKENIIDESGMPKERFSAEFPKEGPSILRIQQVVRGDSAAYFCASSPGQAINYGYTFGSGTRLTVV.

This clonotype was found a few times. V gene TRBV7-2 combines with J gene TRBJ2-4; 14 positions agree with TRBD2. Trimming removed 0 bases from V and 6 bases from J; junction bases left unmatched: 10. Germline V gives CDR1 SGHTA, CDR2 FQGNSA. CDR3 length equals 19 residues. CDR3 residues: CASSLALGGLAGVRNIQYF. CDR3 DNA: TGTGCCAGCAGCTTAGCGCTGGGGGGACTAGCGGGGGTTCGAAACATTCAGTACTTC. Looking up the rest from reference TRBV7-2 and TRBJ2-4 gives the full variable domain: GAGVSQSPSNKVTEKGKDVELRCDPISGHTALYWYRQSLGQGLEFLIYFQGNSAPDKSGLPSDRFSAERTGGSVSTLTIQRTQQEDSAVYLCASSLALGGLAGVRNIQYFGAGTRLSVL.

This clonotype was counted only a few times. This sequence joins TRBV20-1 and TRBJ1-4; D unresolved. Germline V lookup: CDR1 DFQATT, CDR2 SNEGSKA (reference sequence). V was trimmed by 3 bases and J by 7 bases, leaving 6 bases between them. This CDR3 region has 11 residues. This chain's CDR3 is CSARVREKLFF. The CDR3 DNA is TGCAGTGCTAGGGTTCGTGAAAAACTGTTTTTT.

A note on this clonotype: The junction differs from germline at one of its ends, possibly a read error. The CDR3 DNA reads TGTACCAGCAGCCCCCGTGCGAGCGGGATCACAGATACGCAGTATTTT. Amino acids: CTSSPRASGITDTQYF. J is TRBJ2-3 and V is TRBV9; 7 bases align to TRBD2. The germline V gene encodes CDR1 SGDLS and CDR2 YYNGEE. The CDR3 extends over 16 amino acids.

This clonotype occurred many times. The chain combines TRBV20-1 with TRBJ1-5; unclear D gene. The CDR3 is 14 amino acids. Looked up from germline, CDR1 is DFQATT and CDR2 is SNEGSKA (reference sequence). V was trimmed by 4 bases and J by 2 bases, leaving 12 bases between them. The DNA of the CDR3 is TGCAGTGCTAAATTACACCCGGGCAATCAGCCCCAGCATTTT. It translates to CSAKLHPGNQPQHF.

This clonotype showed up many times. The chain couples TRBV20-1 to TRBJ2-5; TRBD1 agrees at 7 bases. V lost 6 bases, J lost 5 bases, and 18 bases stayed unmatched. Germline loops: CDR1 DFQATT, CDR2 SNEGSKA (reference sequence). The CDR3 is 16 amino acids. The CDR3 here is CSADKLTQGFDETQYF. The CDR3 DNA sequence: TGCAGTGCAGATAAGCTTACACAGGGGTTTGACGAGACCCAGTACTTC.

The rearrangement uses TRBV7-2 and TRBJ2-5; tentatively, D is TRBD1 or TRBD2 (5 bases each). Germline CDR1 and CDR2: SGHTA and FQGNSA. This CDR3 contains 17 residues. V was trimmed by 3 bases and J by 0 bases, leaving 17 bases between them. Written as DNA, the CDR3 is TGTGCCAGCAGCTTCCGTAGAACGAGGGGCCACCAAGAGACCCAGTACTTC. This sequence encodes CASSFRRTRGHQETQYF. The whole variable domain, filled in from reference TRBV7-2 and TRBJ2-5, reads GAGVSQSPSNKVTEKGKDVELRCDPISGHTALYWYRQSLGQGLEFLIYFQGNSAPDKSGLPSDRFSAERTGGSVSTLTIQRTQQEDSAVYLCASSFRRTRGHQETQYFGPGTRLLVL.

CDR3 loop: CASSQQLAALDTQYF. CDR3 sequence (DNA): TGTGCCAGCAGCCAACAACTAGCGGCGCTTGATACGCAGTATTTT. The chain joins TRBV3-1 to TRBJ2-3; 8 nucleotides align to TRBD2. V shed 2 bases, J shed 6 bases, and the junction held 7 bases outside the gene matches. The CDR3 runs 15 residues. The germline gives CDR1 LGHDT, CDR2 YNNKEL (reference sequence).

Only a few counts were recorded for this clonotype. A much larger clone lies one base from this, so it may be a read error. The rearrangement links TRBV3-1 to TRBJ2-1; 10 nucleotides match TRBD2. Germline CDR1 reads LGHDT; CDR2 reads YNNKEL (reference sequence). The CDR3 consists of 15 residues. Germline trimming cut 5 bases from V and 6 bases from J; bases unmatched to any gene: 7. The CDR3 region is CASSCGTSDVNEQFF. DNA of the CDR3: TGTGCCAGCAGCTGCGGGACTAGCGACGTCAATGAGCAGTTCTTC.

The chain joins TRBV20-1 to TRBJ2-7, with 13 bases identical to TRBD2. Near its end, the DNA agrees better with TRBJ2-4, so the J call may be wrong. CDR3 length equals 16 residues. CDR1 and CDR2 from the germline V gene are DFQATT and SNEGSKA (reference sequence). The CDR3 loop reads CSALTSGGAFGNIQYF. For the CDR3, the DNA is TGCAGTGCTCTAACTAGCGGGGGGGCCTTCGGAAACATTCAGTACTTC.

This clonotype was seen a few times. This chain links TRBV27 with TRBJ2-1; maybe TRBD2 (6 bases). CDR1 is MNHEY, CDR2 SMNVEV, per germline (reference sequence). The V and J ends lost 5 bases and 5 bases respectively, with 19 bases between them. This CDR3 is built from 16 residues. CDR3 in amino acids: CASSDRLGYKNNEQFF. CDR3 nucleotide sequence: TGTGCCAGCAGTGACAGACTAGGATACAAAAACAATGAGCAGTTCTTC.

The V call is TRBV27, the J call TRBJ2-3; maybe TRBD1 (6 bases). The CDR3 is 12 amino acids. The V end lost 5 bases, the J end lost 8 bases, and 11 bases lay between the germline ends. Looked up from germline, CDR1 is MNHEY and CDR2 is SMNVEV (reference sequence). This CDR3 is CASSPGETTQYF. In nucleotides, the CDR3 is TGTGCCAGCAGTCCAGGGGAAACTACGCAGTATTTT.